The text below deals with one T cell receptor (beta chain). Its antigen is undetermined. This sample is drawn from a study of T cell repertoires in cytomegalovirus infection. As for the study in general: Used in the study were CMV epitopes, some recently identified and HLA-C-restricted, others well-studied and HLA-B-restricted. Indications of both CMV infection and matching HLA type were provided by public TCR beta signatures. Findings and caveats of the study: Across the ex vivo response, the dominant clonotypes were HLA-C-restricted CMV-specific TCR beta clonotypes. Cumulated frequencies of public TCR beta families served to identify carriers of CMV plus the relevant HLA.

A single record per CDR3 protein comes from TCRdb applying MiXCR to the reads. This sample has around 100,000 distinct CDR3 sequences, with 42% found just once. CDR3 length equals 13 residues. The germline V gene has CDR1 SGHTA and CDR2 FQGNSA. Trimming removed 1 base from V and 6 bases from J, with 10 bases in between. The chain employs TRBV7-2 and TRBJ2-7, with D possibly called TRBD1 or TRBD2 (5 bases each). The sequence came from a human donor in good health (CMV status not recorded). Some clones in this sample may be carry-over from other donors' samples. The sample here was CD8+ T cells from cultured PBMCs, taken from culture after CMV antigen stimulation. CDR3 coding DNA: TGTGCCAGCAGCTTAGTCGGGGACGGCGAGCAGTACTTC. The encoded protein is CASSLVGDGEQYF.